This T cell receptor (beta chain) was documented in a study of T cells in Graves' hyperthyroidism and ophthalmopathy. Trimming left V 4 bases short and J 7 bases short, with 23 bases between. Germline V CDR1 and CDR2: MNHEY, SVGEGT. The CDR3 is 17 amino acids. RNA transcripts were the template for amplifying TCR beta CDR3 regions. First-round RT-PCR with HTBI primers amplified the TCR CDR3 region. TCRdb re-analysed the multiplex PCR reads in MiXCR, keeping a single row per CDR3 protein. This table holds around 360,000 distinct CDR3 sequences, over 12% found once. This clonotype was observed once. The rearrangement joins TRBV6-2 or TRBV6-3 to TRBJ1-5; a possible D gene is TRBD1 (5 bases). The sequence derives from a woman aged 55-69 years with Graves' ophthalmopathy. Material for sequencing was blood. The CDR3: CASSLYWAGTGVQPQHF. The CDR3, as DNA: TGTGCCAGCAGTTTATATTGGGCGGGGACCGGGGTACAGCCCCAGCATTTT.